A selection of T cell receptor beta chains follows, all from one sample in a study of siplizumab effects on memory and regulatory T cells. Here immunoSEQ multiplex PCR was the method, and the copy in TCRdb shows in-frame clones only, minus some. The table lists under 95,000 clones, nearly 95% of them singletons. The sample comprised non-Treg CD4+ T cells sorted from blood. The source is a human donor in good health. CDR3s include the opening cysteine and the closing phenylalanine or tryptophan. A D gene is named only where the DNA matches it firmly. Size tells how often a clone was seen (once, few, many) or the class of an expanded clone, and some rows leave it out.

V	J	D	size	DNA	CDR3
TRBV2	TRBJ1-5	NA	NA	TGTGCCAGCAAGGGGCAGGGGAATAGCAATCAGCCCCAGCATTTT	CASKGQGNSNQPQHF
TRBV28	TRBJ2-5	NA	few	TGTGCCAGCACCAGTTTCCAAGAGACCCAGTACTTC	CASTSFQETQYF
TRBV19	TRBJ1-1	NA	once	TGTGCCAGTAGTATCCAGGCGGTGCCGAGAGCTTTCTTT	CASSIQAVPRAFF
TRBV10-3	TRBJ2-1	TRBD2	NA	TGTGCCATCAGTGAGTCAGGACTAGCGGGTTTTTACAATGAGCAGTTCTTC	CAISESGLAGFYNEQFF
TRBV7-2	TRBJ2-7	NA	NA	TGTGCCAGCAGCTTAGACACGTCGGCCGAGCAGTACTTC	CASSLDTSAEQYF
TRBV7-9	TRBJ1-1	NA	NA	TGTGCCAGCAGCTTAGTCCCACGGAGCTCTGAAGCTTTCTTT	CASSLVPRSSEAFF
TRBV30	TRBJ1-6	NA	NA	TGTGCCTGGAGTGTAGGTCAAATAAATTCACCCCTCCACTTT	CAWSVGQINSPLHF
TRBV11-2	TRBJ2-1	NA	NA	TGTGCCAGCAGCTCTTATAGCGGACCCTCCTACAATGAGCAGTTCTTC	CASSSYSGPSYNEQFF
TRBV5-6	TRBJ2-3	NA	once	TGTGCCAGCAGCAGACCAAACGGGGATACGCAGTATTTT	CASSRPNGDTQYF
TRBV7-6	TRBJ1-1	NA	NA	TGTGCCAGCAGCTTAAGAATGCAGGGGTCTCCTGAAGCTTTCTTT	CASSLRMQGSPEAFF
TRBV30	TRBJ1-4	NA	NA	TGTGCCTGGGGGGGGTATGAAAAACTGTTTTTT	CAWGGYEKLFF
TRBV13	TRBJ2-3	NA	once	TGTGCCAGCAGCCGCCTGGCGTCGTTTCCGGCTAGCACAGATACGCAGTATTTT	CASSRLASFPASTDTQYF
TRBV6-1	TRBJ2-7	NA	NA	TGTGCCAGCAGTGAAGTCGGGACTCCTGCGTCCTACGAGCAGTACTTC	CASSEVGTPASYEQYF
TRBV7-8	TRBJ1-5	NA	NA	TGTGCCAGCAGCTCCGACAGGCGCTCGAATCAGCCCCAGCATTTT	CASSSDRRSNQPQHF
TRBV7-3	TRBJ2-7	TRBD2	NA	TGTGCCAGCAGCTTGTCGGCTAGCGGGACGTACGAGCAGTACTTC	CASSLSASGTYEQYF
TRBV15	TRBJ1-4	NA	NA	TGTGCCACCAGCAGAGATCTGAGAAGAGGTCGGGGGTCGGGAACTAATGAAAAACTGTTTTTT	CATSRDLRRGRGSGTNEKLFF
TRBV2	TRBJ2-1	TRBD1	NA	TGTGCCAGCAGGGCGAGGACAGGGGTTGCCTACAATGAGCAGTTCTTC	CASRARTGVAYNEQFF
TRBV4-3	TRBJ2-7	NA	NA	TGCGCCAGCAGCCAAGCCCCCTCCTACGAGCAGTACTTC	CASSQAPSYEQYF
TRBV6-6	TRBJ1-4	NA	NA	TGTGCCAGCATGAGAAGTCCTAATGAAAAACTGTTTTTT	CASMRSPNEKLFF
TRBV10-3	TRBJ1-1	NA	once	TGTGCCACCATGGGGGGGCCGGAAGGGAACACTGAAGCTTTCTTT	CATMGGPEGNTEAFF
TRBV30	TRBJ2-7	TRBD1	NA	TGTGCCTGGAGTGTCCAGGCAGGGGGCTACGAGCAGTACTTC	CAWSVQAGGYEQYF
TRBV28	TRBJ2-7	NA	NA	TGTGCCACTGACCTTGGCGGGGGCCTCGAGCAGTACTTC	CATDLGGGLEQYF
TRBV11-3	TRBJ1-1	NA	once	TGTGCCAGCAGCTTCAATAGGGACACTGAAGCTTTCTTT	CASSFNRDTEAFF
TRBV5-6	TRBJ2-7	TRBD1	NA	TGTGCCAGCAGCAAGGACAGGGGAGGGCACGAGCAGTACTTC	CASSKDRGGHEQYF
TRBV6-5	TRBJ1-1	NA	once	TGTGCCAGCAGTTACGGGACACCTACTGAAGCTTTCTTT	CASSYGTPTEAFF
TRBV11-1	TRBJ2-5	NA	NA	TGTGCCAGCAGTGGGGAGGTGGAGACCCAGTACTTC	CASSGEVETQYF
TRBV4-3	TRBJ1-1	NA	NA	TGCGCCAGCAGCCTGTTCCCCGGGGGGAACACTGAAGCTTTCTTT	CASSLFPGGNTEAFF
TRBV4-1	TRBJ2-7	NA	NA	TGCGCCAGCAGCCGAGGACTGGGGGTAGACGAGCAGTACTTC	CASSRGLGVDEQYF
TRBV21-1	TRBJ1-2	NA	NA	TGTGCCAGCAGCAAAGCTCCAAAGGGGACAGGGGTTTTAGTCTATGGCTACACCTTC	CASSKAPKGTGVLVYGYTF
TRBV30	TRBJ2-7	NA	NA	TGTGCCTGGAGTCGGGGATCCGAGCAGTACTTC	CAWSRGSEQYF
TRBV11-2	TRBJ1-1	NA	NA	TGTGCCAGCAGCTTAGAATCCGTCTCGAACACTGAAGCTTTCTTT	CASSLESVSNTEAFF
TRBV6-5	TRBJ2-7	TRBD1	NA	TGTGCCAGCACCCCGACAGGGTCTACTTACGAGCAGTACTTC	CASTPTGSTYEQYF
TRBV19	TRBJ2-7	NA	NA	TGTGCCAGTAGTATAAAAGGAGCAGGAATGATCTACGAGCAGTACTTC	CASSIKGAGMIYEQYF
TRBV5-1	TRBJ2-7	NA	NA	TGCGCCAGCAGTTCGGGGAGCTCCTACGAGCAGTACTTC	CASSSGSSYEQYF
TRBV7-8	TRBJ2-7	TRBD2	NA	TGTGCCAGCAGCTTAAGGGTCCTAGCGGGAGGGACATACGAGCAGTACTTC	CASSLRVLAGGTYEQYF
TRBV5-4	TRBJ2-7	TRBD2	NA	TGTGCCAGCAGCGCCGAATCGGGACTAGCGAGTGAGCAGTACTTC	CASSAESGLASEQYF
TRBV6-5	TRBJ1-3	NA	NA	TGTGCCAGCAGCACGAGCGGCTCTGGAAACACCATATATTTT	CASSTSGSGNTIYF
TRBV2	TRBJ2-2	TRBD1	NA	TGTGCCAGCAGTTACAGGGACAGGGGATCCACCGGGGAGCTGTTTTTT	CASSYRDRGSTGELFF
TRBV5-4	TRBJ2-5	TRBD2	NA	TGTGCCAGCAGCGTGGGGACTAGCGGTTCCCAAGAGACCCAGTACTTC	CASSVGTSGSQETQYF
TRBV9	TRBJ2-5	TRBD1	once	TGTGCCAGCAGCGCAGGACAGGGGGTAGAGACCCAGTACTTC	CASSAGQGVETQYF
TRBV6-1	TRBJ1-2	NA	NA	TGTGCCAGCAGAGAGGGCTTGTCGAGTGGCTACACCTTC	CASREGLSSGYTF
TRBV14	TRBJ2-6	NA	few	TGTGCCAGCAGCCACTCGGGGACTGGGGCCAACGTCCTGACTTTC	CASSHSGTGANVLTF
TRBV4-1	TRBJ1-5	NA	once	TGCGCCAGCAGCCAATTTCGGGGTCAGCCCCAGCATTTT	CASSQFRGQPQHF
TRBV19	TRBJ2-7	NA	NA	TGTGCCAGTAGTATTGGCGGATCCTACGAGCAGTACTTC	CASSIGGSYEQYF
TRBV18	TRBJ1-2	TRBD1	NA	TGTGCCAGCTCACCACGACAGGGGGACAACTATGGCTACACCTTC	CASSPRQGDNYGYTF
TRBV19	TRBJ2-2	NA	NA	TGTGCCAGTAGGAGTAGGGGGAACACCGGGGAGCTGTTTTTT	CASRSRGNTGELFF
TRBV7-2	TRBJ1-6	NA	NA	TGTGCCAGCAGCTTAGCGTTGTTTTCACCCCTCCACTTT	CASSLALFSPLHF
TRBV2	TRBJ1-2	NA	NA	TGTGCCAGCAGTGAAAGAGGGCAGGGTGTGAGGGGCTACACCTTC	CASSERGQGVRGYTF
TRBV6-5	TRBJ1-1	NA	once	TGTGCCAGCAGTGTCCTGTGGAAGATGAACACTGAAGCTTTCTTT	CASSVLWKMNTEAFF
TRBV4-3	TRBJ2-1	NA	NA	TGCGCCAGCAGCCAAGAGACAGTGCACAATGAGCAGTTCTTC	CASSQETVHNEQFF
TRBV12-5	TRBJ2-1	NA	NA	TGTGCTAGTGGGTCCTACAATGAGCAGTTCTTC	CASGSYNEQFF
TRBV18	TRBJ2-7	TRBD1	NA	TGTGCCAGCTCACCGCGCGACAGGGGTGTGGGCGAGCAGTACTTC	CASSPRDRGVGEQYF
TRBV28	TRBJ1-5	NA	NA	TGTGCCAGCAGTTTACCCGGGTTCAATCAGCCCCAGCATTTT	CASSLPGFNQPQHF
TRBV15	TRBJ1-1	NA	NA	TGTGCCACCAGCAGAGACGCGAACACTGAAGCTTTCTTT	CATSRDANTEAFF
TRBV30	TRBJ1-6	NA	NA	TGTGCCTGGAGTCTCCACAGGGTGAGGGAGAATTCACCCCTCCACTTT	CAWSLHRVRENSPLHF
TRBV14	TRBJ1-1	NA	once	TGTGCCAGCAGCCCCAGGTTGTCAGGTGAAGCTTTCTTT	CASSPRLSGEAFF
TRBV6-1	TRBJ1-2	NA	NA	TGTGCCAGCAGGGGGCCAATGGGCGGCTACACCTTC	CASRGPMGGYTF
TRBV9	TRBJ2-7	NA	NA	TGTGCCAGCAGCGTAGCTGGGTCGCTCTCCTACGAGCAGTACTTC	CASSVAGSLSYEQYF
TRBV30	TRBJ2-7	NA	NA	TGTGCCTGGAGTGTAGGGCGGGGTATCTACGAGCAGTACTTC	CAWSVGRGIYEQYF
TRBV2	TRBJ2-1	TRBD2	NA	TGTGCCAGCGCTCGCGGGAGGACGAACAATGAGCAGTTCTTC	CASARGRTNNEQFF